These T cell receptor beta chains were read from a single sample in a study of CD8 T cells in Susac syndrome. TCRdb reprocessed the immunoSEQ multiplex PCR reads via MiXCR and lists one record per CDR3 protein. The sample has about 180,000 distinct CDR3 sequences, 90% to 95% seen once. Sequenced material: CD4+ T cells from PBMCs. The source is a human donor with Susac syndrome. Each CDR3 is given with its conserved first and last residue. Each record gives: J gene, D gene, V gene, clone size, CDR3 protein, CDR3 DNA. D genes are given only for firm matches. The size entry is marked missing in some rows and otherwise reads once, few, many or a size class.

TRBJ2-5,TRBD2,TRBV5-4,NA,CASSFGTSGPGTQYF,TGTGCCAGCAGCTTCGGGACTAGCGGACCGGGGACCCAGTACTTC
TRBJ2-1,NA,TRBV6-2/TRBV6-3,NA,CASRTPGYNEQFF,TGTGCCAGCAGGACTCCAGGGTACAATGAGCAGTTCTTC
TRBJ1-1,NA,TRBV29-1,NA,CSVPTVAGTEAFF,TGCAGCGTGCCGACAGTGGCGGGCACTGAAGCTTTCTTT
TRBJ2-3,NA,TRBV9,NA,CASSPRLVSTDTQYF,TGTGCCAGCAGCCCCCGGCTGGTAAGCACAGATACGCAGTATTTT
TRBJ2-5,NA,TRBV5-1,NA,CASSFSGGSETQYF,TGCGCCAGCAGCTTTTCGGGCGGATCGGAGACCCAGTACTTC
TRBJ1-1,NA,TRBV4-1,NA,CASSQGLFGMGRGRTEAFF,TGCGCCAGCAGCCAAGGCCTCTTCGGGATGGGCCGGGGGAGAACTGAAGCTTTCTTT
TRBJ2-1,TRBD2,TRBV18,NA,CASSQGTRGDNEQFF,TGTGCCAGCTCACAAGGGACTAGAGGCGACAATGAGCAGTTCTTC
TRBJ2-7,NA,TRBV7-6,NA,CASSLVGQGPYEQYF,TGTGCCAGCAGCTTAGTGGGTCAGGGGCCCTACGAGCAGTACTTC
TRBJ1-5,NA,TRBV20-1,NA,CSASVREGQPQHF,TGCAGTGCTAGCGTAAGGGAAGGTCAGCCCCAGCATTTT
TRBJ2-7,TRBD1,TRBV5-1,NA,CASSQGQVVYEQYF,TGCGCCAGCAGCCAGGGACAGGTGGTCTACGAGCAGTACTTC
TRBJ2-4,TRBD2,TRBV7-2,NA,CASSSLSGGEDIQYF,TGTGCCAGCAGCTCCCTTAGCGGGGGAGAGGACATTCAGTACTTC
TRBJ1-5,NA,TRBV28,NA,CASSPVGGLDNQPQHF,TGTGCCAGCAGTCCAGTGGGGGGCCTTGACAATCAGCCCCAGCATTTT
TRBJ1-2,NA,TRBV30,NA,CAWAPGLLRDGYTF,TGTGCCTGGGCCCCGGGACTCCTAAGGGATGGCTACACCTTC
TRBJ2-7,TRBD1,TRBV11-2,once,CASSSGTGPQYEQYF,TGTGCCAGCAGCTCCGGGACAGGGCCTCAGTACGAGCAGTACTTC
TRBJ2-2,NA,TRBV25-1,NA,CASRAPGATGELFF,TGTGCCAGCAGGGCCCCAGGGGCCACCGGGGAGCTGTTTTTT
TRBJ2-7,NA,TRBV2,NA,CASSEQPNSYEQYF,TGTGCCAGCAGTGAACAGCCGAACTCCTACGAGCAGTACTTC
TRBJ1-2,TRBD1,TRBV7-3,NA,CASSPGQTGYTF,TGTGCCAGCAGCCCGGGACAGACGGGCTACACCTTC